The 17 T cell receptor beta chains below all came from one sample that was sequenced in a study of T-cell reconstitution after alpha-beta-depleted transplantation in children. Unique molecular identifiers were incorporated during preparation of the TCRbeta library. TCRdb independently ran MiXCR on the PCR reads; one entry per CDR3 protein. The table has around 300,000 distinct CDR3 sequences, about a tenth seen once. This specimen was PBMCs, taken before TCRalphabeta/CD19-depleted stem cell transplant. These receptors were obtained from a boy under two years old with acute myeloid leukemia, due to receive a stem cell transplant.

This clonotype was found many times. This chain links TRBV29-1 with TRBJ2-1, with D maybe TRBD1 (5 bases). Trimming pared 1 base from V and 2 bases from J, leaving 6 bases between. This CDR3 has 13 amino acids. Germline V gene lookup returns CDR1 SQVTM and CDR2 ANQGSEA. CDR3 DNA sequence: TGCAGCGTTGAAGGGACAACCTACAATGAGCAGTTCTTC. As protein: CSVEGTTYNEQFF.

There are a few counts of this clonotype. This chain joins TRBV11-2 and TRBJ2-1; D gene uncertain. V was shortened by 3 bases and J by 0 bases, with 9 bases between the two germline ends. Germline CDR1 and CDR2: SGHAT and FQNNGV. The CDR3 is 15 amino acids. This chain's CDR3 is CASSFWDPSYNEQFF. The CDR3 region has the DNA TGTGCCAGCAGCTTCTGGGATCCCTCCTACAATGAGCAGTTCTTC.

This clonotype was picked up a small number of times. The rearrangement uses TRBV30 and TRBJ2-5; 7 nucleotides match TRBD1. The CDR3 sequence is 12 residues long. Per the germline V gene, CDR1 is GTSNPN and CDR2 is SVGIG (reference sequence). After removal of 8 bases from V and 3 bases from J, the junction contained 6 bases not matched to a gene. The DNA for the CDR3 is TGTGCCGGGGACAGAGCAAAAGAGACCCAGTACTTC. This sequence encodes CAGDRAKETQYF.

This clonotype showed up many times. J is TRBJ1-5 and V is TRBV9; no firm D call. V gave up 6 bases and J gave up 1 base, with 11 bases separating them. The CDR3 totals 14 residues. Germline values: CDR1 SGDLS, CDR2 YYNGEE. Here the CDR3 reads CASNGGRSNQPQHF. As DNA, the CDR3 is TGTGCCAGCAATGGTGGAAGGAGCAATCAGCCCCAGCATTTT.

The table lists this clonotype with a few counts. The rearrangement links TRBV7-9 to TRBJ2-3; D call uncertain. This CDR3 contains 11 residues. V dropped 8 bases and J dropped 2 bases, with 5 bases sitting between them. The germline gives CDR1 SEHNR, CDR2 FQNEAQ (reference sequence). As DNA, the CDR3 is TGTGCCAGCCATGACACAGATACGCAGTATTTT. This translates into CASHDTDTQYF. The full variable domain, with the rest looked up from reference TRBV7-9 and TRBJ2-3, is DTGVSQNPRHKITKRGQNVTFRCDPISEHNRLYWYRQTLGQGPEFLTYFQNEAQLEKSRLLSDRFSAERPKGSFSTLEIQRTEQGDSAMYLCASHDTDTQYFGPGTRLTVL.

In its sample, this clonotype was seen many times. The chain recombines TRBV4-2 with TRBJ2-7, with D tentatively TRBD1 (6 bases). Trimming took 4 bases from V and 2 from J, leaving 15 bases between them. In germline, CDR1 is LGHNA, CDR2 YNFKEQ. This CDR3 is built from 15 residues. CDR3 DNA sequence: TGTGCCAGCAGCCCCCTCGGCAGGGACACCTACGAGCAGTACTTC. It yields the protein CASSPLGRDTYEQYF.

This clonotype was found many times. This sequence joins TRBV3-1 and TRBJ1-1; D remains ambiguous. Deletions cut 2 bases from V and 3 bases from J, with 10 bases between. Germline V gene sequence: CDR1 LGHDT, CDR2 YNNKEL (reference sequence). CDR3 length equals 14 residues. The CDR3: CASSQPGRDTEAFF. The CDR3 nucleotides are TGTGCCAGCAGCCAACCAGGCCGGGACACTGAAGCTTTCTTT.

This clonotype was seen ten or more times. The rearrangement joins TRBV30 to TRBJ1-3, with D uncertain. The ends were cut back, 5 bases at V and 0 bases at J, with 11 bases in the middle. From germline, CDR1 is GTSNPN and CDR2 SVGIG (reference sequence). This CDR3 has 14 amino acids. CDR3: CAWRRHGSGNTIYF. The CDR3, as DNA: TGTGCCTGGCGTCGACACGGCTCTGGAAACACCATATATTTT. The whole variable domain, remainder taken from reference TRBV30 and TRBJ1-3, is SQTIHQWPATLVQPVGSPLSLECTVEGTSNPNLYWYRQAAGRGLQLLFYSVGIGQISSEVPQNLSASRPQDRQFILSSKKLLLSDSGFYLCAWRRHGSGNTIYFGEGSWLTVV.

Of note for this clonotype: Given a much more abundant clone one base away, this may be a read error. The V and J genes are TRBV5-1 and TRBJ2-3, with 9 bases matching TRBD2. V lost 8 bases, J lost 2 bases, and 12 bases stayed unmatched. The CDR3 runs 16 residues. Germline V gene sequence: CDR1 SGHRS, CDR2 YFSETQ. The CDR3 spells CARNGLACSITDTQYF. CDR3 nucleotide sequence: TGCGCCAGGAATGGACTAGCGTGCTCTATCACAGATACGCAGTATTTT.

The chain combines TRBV11-2 with TRBJ2-6; TRBD1 is a possible D gene (5 bases). The germline V gene has CDR1 SGHAT and CDR2 FQNNGV. This CDR3 contains 18 residues. With 2 bases removed from V and 0 bases from J, the gap between germline ends came to 14 bases. The CDR3 protein is CASSLKGSTPSGANVLTF. Here the CDR3 DNA reads TGTGCCAGCAGCTTAAAGGGGTCAACACCCTCTGGGGCCAACGTCCTGACTTTC. The full variable domain, its missing parts supplied by reference TRBV11-2 and TRBJ2-6, is EAGVAQSPRYKIIEKRQSVAFWCNPISGHATLYWYQQILGQGPKLLIQFQNNGVVDDSQLPKDRFSAERLKGVDSTLKIQPAKLEDSAVYLCASSLKGSTPSGANVLTFGAGSRLTVL.

In this sample, this clonotype turned up many times. This sequence joins TRBV20-1 and TRBJ2-3, with TRBD2 identical over 8 bases. Germline V lookup: CDR1 DFQATT, CDR2 SNEGSKA (reference sequence). V shed 0 bases and J 3 bases; nucleotides not matched to a gene: 8. CDR3 length: 16 residues. CDR3 coding DNA: TGCAGTGCTAGAGATTGGGCGGGAGGAAGGACAGATACGCAGTATTTT. Translated, it gives CSARDWAGGRTDTQYF.

This clonotype was detected many times. The V and J genes are TRBV5-1 and TRBJ2-1; tentative D call: TRBD2 (6 bases). CDR1 and CDR2 from the germline V gene are SGHRS and YFSETQ. CDR3 length: 12 residues. Trimming stripped 6 bases from V and 8 bases from J, with 12 bases between. CDR3 amino acids: CASTLGGYEQFF. CDR3 in DNA: TGCGCCAGCACCCTTGGAGGGTATGAGCAGTTCTTC.

This clonotype appeared a few times. The chain links TRBV7-3 to TRBJ2-2; 8 bases are a match to TRBD1. The CDR3 sequence is 16 residues long. Germline values: CDR1 SGHTA, CDR2 FQGTGA. Losses at the gene ends were 5 bases for V and 2 bases for J; bases not matched to a gene: 7. The CDR3 is CASSLDGTGNTGELFF. CDR3 sequence (DNA): TGTGCCAGCAGCCTAGATGGGACAGGCAACACCGGGGAGCTGTTTTTT. The variable domain in full, completed from reference TRBV7-3 and TRBJ2-2, reads GAGVSQTPSNKVTEKGKYVELRCDPISGHTALYWYRQSLGQGPEFLIYFQGTGAADDSGLPNDRFFAVRPEGSVSTLKIQRTERGDSAVYLCASSLDGTGNTGELFFGEGSRLTVL.

J is TRBJ2-5 and V is TRBV7-8; no definite D call. V dropped 4 bases and J dropped 1 base, with 7 bases sitting between them. Germline assignment: CDR1 SGHVS and CDR2 FQNEAQ. This CDR3 has 13 residues. In nucleotides, the CDR3 is TGTGCCAGCAGCTGGGTCAGCCAAGAGACCCAGTACTTC. It encodes CASSWVSQETQYF.

This clonotype was observed at least ten times. The rearrangement joins TRBV9 to TRBJ2-1; 8 bases fit TRBD2. Trimming took 0 bases from V and 7 from J; bases not matched to a gene: 3. Germline values: CDR1 SGDLS, CDR2 YYNGEE. The CDR3 contains 14 residues. The CDR3 DNA reads as TGTGCCAGCAGCGTAGTAGGCGGGGGGAATGAGCAGTTCTTC. This codes for CASSVVGGGNEQFF.

This clonotype has at least ten counts. The V gene is TRBV29-1, the J gene TRBJ2-7, with 10 bases fitting TRBD1. CDR3 length equals 13 residues. V lost 6 bases to trimming and J lost 5 bases; unmatched junction nucleotides: 7. Looked up from germline, CDR1 is SQVTM and CDR2 is ANQGSEA. The CDR3 here is CSVVRDRGNEQYF. CDR3 sequence (DNA): TGCAGCGTCGTCCGGGACAGGGGCAACGAGCAGTACTTC.

The V call is TRBV12-3 or TRBV12-4, the J call TRBJ1-6; unclear D gene. Trimming cost V 3 bases and J 11 bases, with 14 bases left between them. CDR3 length: 14 residues. This CDR3 is CASSLGLPLTPLHF. CDR3 nucleotide sequence: TGTGCCAGCAGTTTGGGCCTCCCCCTAACACCCCTCCACTTT.